This entry lists 12 T cell receptor beta chains sequenced from one sample in a study of blood T cell repertoires in COVID-19. The protocol was immunoSEQ multiplex PCR, while the TCRdb copy is restricted to in-frame clones and leaves out a portion. The sample lists about 230,000 clones, around 83% occurring once. The source material was peripheral blood. These receptors were taken from a man aged 35 to 55 with active or convalescent COVID-19.

V is TRBV6-5 and J is TRBJ1-2; tentatively, D is TRBD1 (5 bases). Per the germline V gene, CDR1 is MNHEY and CDR2 is SVGAGI. There are 14 residues in the CDR3. The V end was cut by 6 bases, the J end by 7 bases, with 18 bases between. This chain's CDR3 is CASSAQEGMGGYTF. The CDR3 DNA is TGTGCCAGCAGCGCCCAGGAGGGGATGGGTGGCTACACCTTC.

In this sample, this clone turned up a few times. The chain carries TRBV7-2 and TRBJ2-1; 7 bases agree with TRBD2. CDR3 length equals 18 residues. V was pared by 5 bases and J by 4 bases, with 17 bases of the junction left unmatched. Germline lookup yields CDR1 SGHTA and CDR2 FQGNSA. CDR3 loop: CASSPPPGWVAGYNEQFF. Written as DNA, the CDR3 is TGTGCCAGCAGCCCCCCCCCGGGTTGGGTAGCGGGTTACAATGAGCAGTTCTTC.

The rearrangement links TRBV19 to TRBJ1-1; 7 bases align to TRBD1. Germline CDR1 reads LNHDA; CDR2 reads SQIVND (reference sequence). V gave up 7 bases and J gave up 5 bases; unmatched junction bases: 10. The CDR3 runs 14 residues. The CDR3 coding sequence is TGTGCCAGTACACTAGACAGGGCGATAACTGAAGCTTTCTTT. It codes for CASTLDRAITEAFF.

The chain employs TRBV3-1 (or the pseudogene TRBV3-2) and TRBJ2-3; 9 nucleotides align to TRBD2. CDR3 length: 18 residues. The germline V gene encodes CDR1 LGHDT and CDR2 YNNKEL (reference sequence). J gave up 3 bases and V 5 bases, and 15 bases lay outside the gene matches. The CDR3 spells CASSLRGGGGRGTDTQYF. DNA of the CDR3: TGTGCCAGCAGCTTACGGGGTGGAGGCGGGAGGGGAACAGATACGCAGTATTTT.

This chain uses TRBV7-9 with TRBJ2-7; 8 bases map to TRBD1. J gave up 3 bases and V 3 bases, and 7 bases lay outside the gene matches. CDR1 and CDR2 from the germline V gene are SEHNR and FQNEAQ (reference sequence). The CDR3 is 15 residues long. This CDR3 reads CASSFTDRENYEQYF. In DNA, the CDR3 is TGTGCCAGCAGCTTCACGGACAGGGAGAACTACGAGCAGTACTTC.

This chain joins TRBV7-2 and TRBJ1-6, with 11 bases fitting TRBD1. The length of the CDR3 is 17 residues. V gave up 5 bases and J gave up 6 bases; unmatched junction bases: 9. Looked up from germline, CDR1 is SGHTA and CDR2 is FQGNSA. CDR3: CASSLRRTGGVNSPLHF. DNA of the CDR3: TGTGCCAGCAGCCTCCGACGGACAGGGGGCGTTAATTCACCCCTCCACTTT.

This clone was seen more than once but under ten times. The genes are TRBV28 and TRBJ1-2; 8 bases agree with TRBD1. The CDR3 is 14 amino acids. J gave up 5 bases and V 10 bases, and 12 bases lay outside the gene matches. Germline V lookup: CDR1 MDHEN, CDR2 SYDVKM. Written as DNA, the CDR3 is TGTGCCATTCCTTCCGGGACAGGCGTTTATGGCTACACCTTC. Residues: CAIPSGTGVYGYTF.

The V and J genes are TRBV4-1 and TRBJ2-4; TRBD1 matches at 8 bases. The CDR3 contains 17 residues. CDR1 MGHRA and CDR2 YSYEKL come from the germline V gene. Germline trimming cut 0 bases from V and 3 bases from J; bases unmatched to any gene: 7. CDR3 DNA sequence: TGCGCCAGCAGCCAAGAAGGACAGGGAGGTGGCAAAAACATTCAGTACTTC. The encoded protein is CASSQEGQGGGKNIQYF.

This chain joins TRBV5-1 and TRBJ2-2; D unclear. The CDR3 contains 14 residues. CDR1 is SGHRS, CDR2 YFSETQ, per germline. The germline V and J ends were trimmed by 0 bases and 2 bases, with 5 bases remaining between them. The CDR3 DNA reads TGCGCCAGCAGCTTGGGACAAAACACCGGGGAGCTGTTTTTT. Protein: CASSLGQNTGELFF.

The rearrangement uses TRBV28 and TRBJ2-1; 9 bases match TRBD2. This CDR3 spans 15 amino acids. Per the germline V gene, CDR1 is MDHEN and CDR2 is SYDVKM. With V trimmed by 6 bases and J by 0 bases, 3 bases remained unmatched. The CDR3 here is CASRGSGSSYNEQFF. The CDR3 DNA reads as TGTGCCAGCAGGGGTAGCGGGAGCTCCTACAATGAGCAGTTCTTC.

CDR3 loop: CASSQVPSGSSYEQYF. The CDR3 DNA is TGCGCCAGCAGCCAAGTTCCGAGCGGGAGCTCCTACGAGCAGTACTTC. The gene calls are TRBV4-1 and TRBJ2-7, with 8 bases lining up with TRBD2. CDR3 length: 16 amino acids. Germline V gene data show CDR1 as MGHRA and CDR2 as YSYEKL. The ends lost 1 base at V and 0 bases at J; junction bases unmatched: 5.

The V gene is TRBV4-2, the J gene TRBJ2-1; 8 bases are shared with TRBD1. The CDR3 has 16 residues. Germline assignment: CDR1 LGHNA and CDR2 YNFKEQ. V shed 3 bases, J shed 6 bases, and the junction held 10 bases outside the gene matches. Here the CDR3 reads CASSQSGQGWGNEQFF. Here the CDR3 DNA reads TGTGCCAGCAGCCAGTCCGGACAGGGTTGGGGCAATGAGCAGTTCTTC.